This TCR beta chain comes out of a study of T cell responses to AZD1222 COVID-19 vaccine. Study details: Pooled together were second doses at about 4 or about 12 weeks.

This clone was seen a few times. Its antigen is undetermined. The CDR3 contains 15 residues. Trimming cost V 5 bases and J 2 bases, with 14 bases left between them. Germline V gives CDR1 KGHDR, CDR2 SFDVKD. TCRdb's table, derived via immunoSEQ multiplex PCR, lists solely in-frame clones and lacks some. The sample holds about 87,000 clones; roughly 90% are singletons and the top ten take 2.5% to 3.5%. General study points: No repertoire was sampled before or during the peak T cell response, only after it. The reported proportion of spike-specific TCRs targeting unmutated variant regions was nearly half. In a largely white British group with more females than males, clonal diversity was possibly underestimated.

The source of this sequence is an adult in good health. This specimen was peripheral blood, taken on day 0 of AZD1222 vaccination. The rearrangement joins TRBV24-1 to TRBJ1-2, with TRBD1 as a possible D gene (5 bases). CDR3 loop: CATSGGRRPNYGYTF. DNA for the CDR3: TGTGCCACCAGTGGGGGACGGAGACCAAACTATGGCTACACCTTC.